This T cell receptor beta chain comes out of a study of radiotherapy plus CTLA-4 blockade in lung cancer. TCRdb's table, derived via immunoSEQ multiplex PCR, lists solely in-frame clones and lacks some. The data contain about 60,000 clones, about 85% of them singletons. With 7 bases removed from V and 5 bases from J, the gap between germline ends came to 7 bases. Germline V gives CDR1 MNHNS, CDR2 SASEGT. The CDR3 extends over 11 amino acids. This TCR was recovered from a human donor with non-small cell lung cancer who had a partial response to radiotherapy plus ipilimumab. The chain uses TRBV6-1 and TRBJ2-3, with TRBD2 as a possible D gene (5 bases). The source material was peripheral blood, sampled from a patient treated with radiotherapy plus ipilimumab. This chain's CDR3 is CASKEVDTQYF. The DNA of the CDR3 is TGTGCCAGCAAGGAGGTAGATACGCAGTATTTT.